Described below is a single T cell receptor beta chain sequence and its context. Antigen: not known. Germline CDR1 is LGHNA and CDR2 is YNFKEQ. The CDR3 loop spans 11 amino acids. V lost 0 bases and J 8 bases, leaving 4 bases between the germline ends. The repertoire was sequenced with immunoSEQ multiplex PCR; TCRdb's copy has only in-frame clones and lacks some. This table has tens of thousands of clones, 70% to 90% appearing once. These data belong to a study of T cell responses to AZD1222 COVID-19 vaccine. As for the study in general: It was second doses at about 4 or about 12 weeks that were pooled. Findings and limits, study-wide: Only a handful of AZD1222 recipients, several in all, had baseline seropositivity. White British ancestry dominated among donors, who included more females, and clonal diversity was possibly underestimated. Two AZD1222 administrations were followed by greater Spike-specific TCR breadth and depth.

The gene calls are TRBV4-2 and TRBJ1-2; D unclear. The sequence was obtained from an adult in good health. Source: peripheral blood, taken on day 0 of AZD1222 vaccination. The CDR3 region has the DNA TGTGCCAGCAGCCAAGAAGAAGGCTACACCTTC. This gives the protein CASSQEEGYTF.